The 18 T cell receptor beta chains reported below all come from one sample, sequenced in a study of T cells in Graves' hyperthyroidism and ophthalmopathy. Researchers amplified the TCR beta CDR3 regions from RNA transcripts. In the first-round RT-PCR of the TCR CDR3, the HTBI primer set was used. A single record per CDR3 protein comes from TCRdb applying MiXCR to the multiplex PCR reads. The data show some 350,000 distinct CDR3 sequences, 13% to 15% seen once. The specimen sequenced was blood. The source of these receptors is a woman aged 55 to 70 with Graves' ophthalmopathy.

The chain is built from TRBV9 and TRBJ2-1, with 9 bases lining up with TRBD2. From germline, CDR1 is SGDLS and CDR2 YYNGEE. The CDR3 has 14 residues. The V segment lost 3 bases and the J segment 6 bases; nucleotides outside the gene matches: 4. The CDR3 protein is CASSAGLAPNEQFF. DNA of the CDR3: TGTGCCAGCAGCGCGGGACTAGCCCCCAATGAGCAGTTCTTC.

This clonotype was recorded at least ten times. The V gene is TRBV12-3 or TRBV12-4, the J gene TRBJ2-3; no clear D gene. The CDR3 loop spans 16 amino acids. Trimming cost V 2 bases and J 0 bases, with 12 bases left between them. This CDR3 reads CASSLTTLPSTDTQYF. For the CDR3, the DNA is TGTGCCAGCAGTTTAACGACGCTACCTAGCACAGATACGCAGTATTTT.

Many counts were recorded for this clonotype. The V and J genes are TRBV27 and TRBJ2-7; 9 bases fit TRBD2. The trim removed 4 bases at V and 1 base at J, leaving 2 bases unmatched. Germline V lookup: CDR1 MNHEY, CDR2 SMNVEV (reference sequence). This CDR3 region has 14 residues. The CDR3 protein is CASSYLAGSYEQYF. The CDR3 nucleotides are TGTGCCAGCAGTTACCTAGCGGGATCCTACGAGCAGTACTTC.

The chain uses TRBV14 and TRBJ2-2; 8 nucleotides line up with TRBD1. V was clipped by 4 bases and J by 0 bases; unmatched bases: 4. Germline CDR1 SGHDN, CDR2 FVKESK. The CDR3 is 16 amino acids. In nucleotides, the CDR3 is TGTGCCAGCAGCCGACAGGGGCCAACGAACACCGGGGAGCTGTTTTTT. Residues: CASSRQGPTNTGELFF.

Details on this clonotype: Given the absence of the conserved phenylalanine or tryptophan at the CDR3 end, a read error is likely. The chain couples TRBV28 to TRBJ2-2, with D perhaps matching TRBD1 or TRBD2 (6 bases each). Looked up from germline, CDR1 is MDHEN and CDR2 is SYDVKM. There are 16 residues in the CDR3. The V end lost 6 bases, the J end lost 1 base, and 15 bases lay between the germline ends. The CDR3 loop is CASSPRGRGNTGELFS. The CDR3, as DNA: TGTGCCAGCAGCCCCCGGGGGCGGGGGAACACCGGGGAGCTGTTTTCT.

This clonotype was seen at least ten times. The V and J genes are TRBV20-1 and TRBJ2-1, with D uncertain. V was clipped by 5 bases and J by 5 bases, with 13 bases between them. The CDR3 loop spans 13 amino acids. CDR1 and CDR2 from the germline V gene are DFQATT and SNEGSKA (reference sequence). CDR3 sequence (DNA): TGCAGTGCTCCCGTATTGAGTGACAATGAGCAGTTCTTC. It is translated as CSAPVLSDNEQFF.

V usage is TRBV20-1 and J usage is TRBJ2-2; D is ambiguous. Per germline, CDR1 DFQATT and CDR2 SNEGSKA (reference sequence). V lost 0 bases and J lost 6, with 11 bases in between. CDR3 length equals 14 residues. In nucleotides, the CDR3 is TGCAGTGCTAGAGATCCAGCGAAGGCCGGGGAGCTGTTTTTT. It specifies CSARDPAKAGELFF.

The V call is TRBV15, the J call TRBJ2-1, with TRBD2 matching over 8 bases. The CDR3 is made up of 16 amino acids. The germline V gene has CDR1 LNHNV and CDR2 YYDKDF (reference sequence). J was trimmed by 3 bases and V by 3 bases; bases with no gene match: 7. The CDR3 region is CATSSGGASDYNEQFF. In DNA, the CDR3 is TGTGCCACCAGCAGCGGGGGGGCTAGCGACTACAATGAGCAGTTCTTC.

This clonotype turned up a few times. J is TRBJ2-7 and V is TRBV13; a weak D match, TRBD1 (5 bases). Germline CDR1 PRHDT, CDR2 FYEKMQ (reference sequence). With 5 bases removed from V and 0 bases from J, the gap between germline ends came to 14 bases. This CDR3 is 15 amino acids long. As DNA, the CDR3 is TGTGCCAGCAGCCACAGGTCAGCGAGCTCCTACGAGCAGTACTTC. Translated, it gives CASSHRSASSYEQYF.

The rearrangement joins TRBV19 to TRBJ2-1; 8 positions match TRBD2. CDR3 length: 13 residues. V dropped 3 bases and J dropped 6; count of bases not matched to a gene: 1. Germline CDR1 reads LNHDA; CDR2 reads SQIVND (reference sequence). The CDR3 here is CASSMGTSNEQFF. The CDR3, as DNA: TGTGCCAGTAGTATGGGGACTAGCAATGAGCAGTTCTTC.

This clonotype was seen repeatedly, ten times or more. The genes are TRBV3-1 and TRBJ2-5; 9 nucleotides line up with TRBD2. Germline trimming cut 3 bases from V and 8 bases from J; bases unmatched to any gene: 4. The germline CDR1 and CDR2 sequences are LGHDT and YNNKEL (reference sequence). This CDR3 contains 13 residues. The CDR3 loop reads CASSQGTSRTQYF. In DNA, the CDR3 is TGTGCCAGCAGCCAGGGGACTAGCAGAACCCAGTACTTC.

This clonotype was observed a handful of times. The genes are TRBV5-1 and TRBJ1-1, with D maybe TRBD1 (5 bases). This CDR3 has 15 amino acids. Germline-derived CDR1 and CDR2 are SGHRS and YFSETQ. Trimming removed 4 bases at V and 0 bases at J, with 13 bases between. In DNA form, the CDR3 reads TGCGCCAGCAGCCCCGTAGGCAGGGTGAACACTGAAGCTTTCTTT. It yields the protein CASSPVGRVNTEAFF.

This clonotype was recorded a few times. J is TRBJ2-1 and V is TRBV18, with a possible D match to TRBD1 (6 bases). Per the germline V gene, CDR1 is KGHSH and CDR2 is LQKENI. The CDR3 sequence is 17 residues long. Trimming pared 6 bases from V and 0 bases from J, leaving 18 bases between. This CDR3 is CASSGFGGGGSYNEQFF. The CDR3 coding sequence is TGTGCCAGCTCCGGCTTTGGTGGGGGCGGCTCCTACAATGAGCAGTTCTTC.

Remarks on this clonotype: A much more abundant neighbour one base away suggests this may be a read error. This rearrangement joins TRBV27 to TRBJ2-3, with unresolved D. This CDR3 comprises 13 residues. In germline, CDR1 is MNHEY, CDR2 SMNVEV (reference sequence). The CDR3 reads CASRPDSIDTQYF. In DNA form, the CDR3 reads TGTGCCAGCAGACCCGATAGCATAGATACGCAGTATTTT.

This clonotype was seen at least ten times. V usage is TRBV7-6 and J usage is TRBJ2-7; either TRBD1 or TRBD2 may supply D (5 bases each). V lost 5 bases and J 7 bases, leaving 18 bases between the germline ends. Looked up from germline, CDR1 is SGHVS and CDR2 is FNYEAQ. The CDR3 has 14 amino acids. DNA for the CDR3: TGTGCCAGCAGCCCTGGGACCGCTATGTGGGAGCAGTACTTC. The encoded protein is CASSPGTAMWEQYF.

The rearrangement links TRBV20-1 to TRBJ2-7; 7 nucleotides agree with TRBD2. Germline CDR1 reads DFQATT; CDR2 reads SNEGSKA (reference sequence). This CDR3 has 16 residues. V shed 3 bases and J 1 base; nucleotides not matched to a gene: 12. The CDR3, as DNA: TGCAGTGCTAGTGGTTCAGGACTAGGGTGGTCCTACGAGCAGTACTTC. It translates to CSASGSGLGWSYEQYF.

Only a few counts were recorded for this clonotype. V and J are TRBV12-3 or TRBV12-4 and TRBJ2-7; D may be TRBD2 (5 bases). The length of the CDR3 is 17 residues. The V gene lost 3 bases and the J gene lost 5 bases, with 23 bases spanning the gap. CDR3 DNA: TGTGCCAGCAGTTTTGGTGCGGCGGGTTCTATTCCCCACGAGCAGTACTTC. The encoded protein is CASSFGAAGSIPHEQYF.

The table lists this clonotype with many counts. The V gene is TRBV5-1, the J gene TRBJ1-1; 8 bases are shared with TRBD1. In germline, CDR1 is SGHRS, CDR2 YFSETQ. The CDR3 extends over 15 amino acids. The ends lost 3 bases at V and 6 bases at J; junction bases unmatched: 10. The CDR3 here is CASSYTGQGASEAFF. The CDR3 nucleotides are TGCGCCAGCAGCTACACCGGCCAGGGGGCGTCTGAAGCTTTCTTT.